Below are 27 T cell receptor beta chains sequenced from a single sample in a study of blood T cell repertoires in COVID-19. Libraries were prepared by immunoSEQ multiplex PCR; TCRdb keeps only in-frame clonotypes and omits some of them. The table lists about 300,000 clones, over 85% of them singletons, with 1.5% to 2% in the top ten. Source material: peripheral blood. The source of these receptors is a woman aged 25-40 years with COVID-19, enrolled during active disease.

This chain links TRBV11-2 with TRBJ2-5; unclear D gene. The V end was cut by 0 bases, the J end by 1 base, with 6 bases between. CDR1 and CDR2 from the germline V gene are SGHAT and FQNNGV. The CDR3 is made up of 14 amino acids. CDR3 sequence (DNA): TGTGCCAGCAGCTTAGAAGCAGGCCAAGAGACCCAGTACTTC. This encodes CASSLEAGQETQYF.

V usage is TRBV11-3 and J usage is TRBJ1-1, with D perhaps matching TRBD1 (6 bases). The CDR3 runs to 13 residues. CDR1 is SGHNT, CDR2 YENEEA, per germline. Trimming shortened V by 6 bases and J by 5 bases, and 13 bases separated the two germline ends. This CDR3 reads CASSSGVDTEAFF. Here the CDR3 DNA reads TGTGCCAGCAGTTCAGGGGTGGATACTGAAGCTTTCTTT.

This chain uses TRBV28 with TRBJ1-1; a weak D match, TRBD1 (5 bases). Trimming took 5 bases from V and 3 from J, leaving 10 bases between them. Germline CDR1 MDHEN, CDR2 SYDVKM. The CDR3 sequence is 13 residues long. CDR3 sequence: CASSPGTHTEAFF. In DNA, the CDR3 is TGTGCCAGCAGTCCCGGGACTCACACTGAAGCTTTCTTT.

A single count supports this clone. This chain joins TRBV7-6 and TRBJ1-6, with 8 bases matching TRBD1. The junction had 5 bases not matched to a gene; V was cut back by 5 bases and J by 2 bases. The CDR3 totals 16 residues. From germline, CDR1 is SGHVS and CDR2 FNYEAQ. CDR3 protein: CASSPGQGTYNSPLHF. The CDR3 DNA reads TGTGCCAGCAGCCCTGGACAGGGCACCTATAATTCACCCCTCCACTTT. The full variable domain, completed using reference TRBV7-6 and TRBJ1-6, is GAGVSQSPRYKVTKRGQDVALRCDPISGHVSLYWYRQALGQGPEFLTYFNYEAQQDKSGLPNDRFSAERPEGSISTLTIQRTEQRDSAMYRCASSPGQGTYNSPLHFGNGTRLTVT.

The chain links TRBV5-4 to TRBJ1-1; 8 nucleotides match TRBD1. The germline V gene encodes CDR1 SGHNT and CDR2 YYREEE (reference sequence). V gave up 5 bases and J gave up 1 base; unmatched junction bases: 13. CDR3 length: 17 amino acids. The CDR3 loop reads CASRRQGLTSANTEAFF. The CDR3 region has the DNA TGTGCCAGCAGGCGACAGGGGCTAACCTCTGCGAACACTGAAGCTTTCTTT.

The chain uses TRBV2 and TRBJ1-5; possibly TRBD1 for D (6 bases). The CDR3 extends over 15 amino acids. Germline assignment: CDR1 SNHLY and CDR2 FYNNEI. Trimming stripped 7 bases from V and 2 bases from J, with 15 bases between. The CDR3, as DNA: TGTGCCAGCAAGCAGGGGATGGGCGGCAATCAGCCCCAGCATTTT. Residues: CASKQGMGGNQPQHF.

The rearrangement joins TRBV5-5 to TRBJ1-5; tentative D call: TRBD1 (5 bases). Trimming cost V 4 bases and J 3 bases, with 14 bases left between them. Germline V gene lookup returns CDR1 SGHKS and CDR2 YYEKEE (reference sequence). The CDR3 spans 15 residues. CDR3 DNA: TGTGCCAGCAGCCTCCTCGACAGCGACAATCAGCCCCAGCATTTT. This translates into CASSLLDSDNQPQHF. The whole variable domain, filled in from reference TRBV5-5 and TRBJ1-5, reads DAGVTQSPTHLIKTRGQQVTLRCSPISGHKSVSWYQQVLGQGPQFIFQYYEKEERGRGNFPDRFSARQFPNYSSELNVNALLLGDSALYLCASSLLDSDNQPQHFGDGTRLSIL.

J is TRBJ2-2 and V is TRBV27; perhaps TRBD2 as D (6 bases). Trimming shortened V by 5 bases and J by 1 base, and 8 bases separated the two germline ends. The CDR3 runs to 14 residues. In germline, CDR1 is MNHEY, CDR2 SMNVEV (reference sequence). The CDR3 DNA sequence: TGTGCCAGCAGTACCGGGGGGAACACCGGGGAGCTGTTTTTT. It yields the protein CASSTGGNTGELFF.

This clone has just one count. V usage is TRBV14 and J usage is TRBJ1-1; D is unresolved. In germline, CDR1 is SGHDN, CDR2 FVKESK. The CDR3 length is 18 residues. V was pared by 0 bases and J by 2 bases, with 19 bases between. This CDR3 reads CASSQDARGIGGNTEAFF. CDR3 coding DNA: TGTGCCAGCAGCCAAGATGCCCGCGGCATTGGAGGCAACACTGAAGCTTTCTTT.

The CDR3 nucleotides are TGTGCCAGCAGCCCCCCGGGGGTTAATCAGCCCCAGCATTTT. This gives the protein CASSPPGVNQPQHF. The chain couples TRBV4-2 to TRBJ1-5; possibly TRBD1 for D (5 bases). V shed 4 bases and J shed 4 bases, with 11 bases lying between them. From germline, CDR1 is LGHNA and CDR2 YNFKEQ. The CDR3 runs 14 residues.

The V and J genes are TRBV11-2 and TRBJ2-2; TRBD1 might be the D (6 bases). CDR1 and CDR2 from the germline V gene are SGHAT and FQNNGV. V shed 6 bases and J shed 4 bases, with 12 bases lying between them. The length of the CDR3 is 14 residues. CDR3 loop: CASSGTGRTGELFF. CDR3 DNA: TGTGCCAGCAGTGGCACAGGGCGCACCGGGGAGCTGTTTTTT.

This clone has just a few counts. The chain has TRBV10-2 and TRBJ2-2; D possibly corresponds to TRBD1 (5 bases). Trimming took 2 bases from V and 1 from J, leaving 5 bases between them. The germline V gene has CDR1 WSHSY and CDR2 SAAADI. CDR3 length: 14 residues. CDR3 sequence: CASSEQGNTGELFF. CDR3 bases: TGCGCCAGCAGTGAGCAGGGGAACACCGGGGAGCTGTTTTTT.

The chain has TRBV2 and TRBJ1-6, with D tentatively TRBD1 (5 bases). The CDR3 is made up of 13 amino acids. V was shortened by 7 bases and J by 9 bases, with 13 bases between the two germline ends. Germline assignment: CDR1 SNHLY and CDR2 FYNNEI. The CDR3 region has the DNA TGTGCCAGCAAGCAGGGATTTAGTTCACCCCTCCACTTT. Protein product: CASKQGFSSPLHF.

The chain has TRBV29-1 and TRBJ1-2; D perhaps matches TRBD1 (5 bases). This CDR3 has 13 residues. Germline CDR1 and CDR2: SQVTM and ANQGSEA. V gave up 6 bases and J gave up 4 bases, with 15 bases separating them. CDR3 loop: CSVNWQGSYGYTF. CDR3 nucleotide sequence: TGCAGCGTCAACTGGCAGGGTTCCTATGGCTACACCTTC.

This rearrangement joins TRBV4-3 to TRBJ2-1, with 8 bases identical to TRBD2. This CDR3 has 17 amino acids. CDR1 and CDR2 (germline): LGHNA, YSLEER. V was pared by 0 bases and J by 0 bases, with 4 bases of the junction left unmatched. The chain's CDR3 is CASSQDRLASSYNEQFF. The CDR3 DNA reads TGCGCCAGCAGCCAAGATCGACTAGCGAGCTCCTACAATGAGCAGTTCTTC.

Only a few counts were recorded for this clone. The chain recombines TRBV15 with TRBJ2-3; D ambiguous. Trimming removed 0 bases at V and 1 base at J, with 17 bases between. The CDR3 covers 18 residues. Germline V gene sequence: CDR1 LNHNV, CDR2 YYDKDF (reference sequence). DNA of the CDR3: TGTGCCACCAGCAGAGATCTTGTTCTCGTACGAGGCACAGATACGCAGTATTTT. Translated, it gives CATSRDLVLVRGTDTQYF.

The count of this clone is one. This chain connects TRBV9 to TRBJ2-5; 15 positions match TRBD2. This CDR3 has 17 residues. CDR1 and CDR2 from the germline V gene are SGDLS and YYNGEE. V gave up 2 bases and J gave up 4 bases; unmatched junction bases: 6. The CDR3 reads CASSVGLAGGPGETQYF. CDR3 bases: TGTGCCAGCAGCGTTGGACTAGCGGGGGGGCCGGGAGAGACCCAGTACTTC.

This clone occurred a few times. The chain carries TRBV2 and TRBJ1-3; D gene uncertain. The CDR3 length is 16 residues. Trimming took off 3 bases at V and 0 bases at J, with 12 bases between the two ends. Germline values: CDR1 SNHLY, CDR2 FYNNEI. The CDR3 loop is CASSDARTSSGNTIYF. The CDR3 region has the DNA TGTGCCAGCAGTGACGCTCGAACGAGCTCTGGAAACACCATATATTTT.

The chain has TRBV28 and TRBJ1-1; tentatively, D is TRBD1 (5 bases). V was shortened by 5 bases and J by 3 bases, with 10 bases between the two germline ends. The CDR3 runs to 13 residues. Germline V lookup: CDR1 MDHEN, CDR2 SYDVKM. The CDR3 region has the DNA TGTGCCAGCAGTCTAACAGGTTACACTGAAGCTTTCTTT. Amino acid sequence: CASSLTGYTEAFF.

This chain links TRBV9 with TRBJ2-1; 10 nucleotides agree with TRBD2. Germline CDR1 is SGDLS and CDR2 is YYNGEE. Trimming at V came to 1 base and at J to 0 bases, leaving 7 bases not matched to a gene. The CDR3 runs to 18 residues. The CDR3 spells CASSVLAGVSSSYNEQFF. CDR3 DNA: TGTGCCAGCAGCGTACTAGCGGGGGTTTCGAGCTCCTACAATGAGCAGTTCTTC.

The rearrangement joins TRBV19 to TRBJ1-1, with no clear D. Trimming took 3 bases from V and 0 from J, leaving 11 bases between them. In germline, CDR1 is LNHDA, CDR2 SQIVND (reference sequence). The CDR3 covers 15 residues. CDR3 nucleotides: TGTGCCAGTAGTATTGGACTCCTGGTGAACACTGAAGCTTTCTTT. Its translation is CASSIGLLVNTEAFF. Full variable domain (missing parts from reference TRBV19 and TRBJ1-1): DGGITQSPKYLFRKEGQNVTLSCEQNLNHDAMYWYRQDPGQGLRLIYYSQIVNDFQKGDIAEGYSVSREKKESFPLTVTSAQKNPTAFYLCASSIGLLVNTEAFFGQGTRLTVV.

The rearrangement joins TRBV15 to TRBJ2-3; tentative D call: TRBD1 (6 bases). Trimming removed 4 bases from V and 9 bases from J, with 14 bases in between. The length of the CDR3 is 13 residues. CDR1 is LNHNV and CDR2 is YYDKDF in the germline V gene (reference sequence). The CDR3 DNA sequence: TGTGCCACCAGCAAACAGGGCGAGTTCACGCAGTATTTT. Its protein is CATSKQGEFTQYF. The variable domain in full, completed from reference TRBV15 and TRBJ2-3, reads DAMVIQNPRYQVTQFGKPVTLSCSQTLNHNVMYWYQQKSSQAPKLLFHYYDKDFNNEADTPDNFQSRRPNTSFCFLDIRSPGLGDTAMYLCATSKQGEFTQYFGPGTRLTVL.

The CDR3 DNA reads as TGTGCCAGCTTTGCCGGGACAGCGATAAACTATGGCTACACCTTC. The encoded protein is CASFAGTAINYGYTF. The chain uses TRBV2 and TRBJ1-2; 7 bases map to TRBD1. Per the germline V gene, CDR1 is SNHLY and CDR2 is FYNNEI. V lost 8 bases, J lost 2 bases, and 11 bases stayed unmatched. The CDR3 length is 15 residues.

The chain couples TRBV6-6 to TRBJ2-7; 7 bases align to TRBD1. The CDR3 extends over 12 amino acids. J lost 3 bases, V lost 6 bases, and 2 bases had no gene match. Germline assignment: CDR1 MNHNY and CDR2 SVGAGI (reference sequence). The CDR3 DNA reads as TGTGCCAGCAGGAACAGGGGCTACGAGCAGTACGTC. Residues: CASRNRGYEQYV.

V usage is TRBV7-9 and J usage is TRBJ2-7; weak D call: TRBD1 (5 bases). The germline CDR1 and CDR2 sequences are SEHNR and FQNEAQ (reference sequence). The CDR3 runs to 15 residues. Deletions cut 3 bases from V and 6 bases from J, with 18 bases between. The CDR3 DNA reads TGTGCCAGCAGCTTTTCCTCACAGGAGATTTCCGAGCAGTACGTC. This sequence encodes CASSFSSQEISEQYV.

J is TRBJ1-6 and V is TRBV27; D remains ambiguous. V shed 6 bases and J shed 8 bases, with 14 bases lying between them. Germline assignment: CDR1 MNHEY and CDR2 SMNVEV (reference sequence). This CDR3 region has 14 residues. The CDR3 DNA is TGTGCCAGCAGCGATCGCATCGGAGATTCACCCCTCCACTTT. Translation gives CASSDRIGDSPLHF.

The chain joins TRBV5-1 to TRBJ2-1; TRBD1 matches at 7 bases. The CDR3 sequence is 16 residues long. J gave up 1 base and V 2 bases, and 6 bases lay outside the gene matches. Germline CDR1 is SGHRS and CDR2 is YFSETQ. Written as DNA, the CDR3 is TGCGCCAGCAGCTTCGGGACAGCCCGGTCCTACAATGAGCAGTTCTTC. It is translated as CASSFGTARSYNEQFF.